The T cell receptor (beta chain) under discussion was sequenced for a study of T cell changes during pregnancy in multiple sclerosis. This clone was seen more than once but under ten times. Method: immunoSEQ multiplex PCR; TCRdb's copy keeps in-frame clones and lacks some. This table holds tens of thousands of clones, about 91% found once. Germline values: CDR1 LNHDA, CDR2 SQIVND (reference sequence). The CDR3 has 14 residues. V dropped 5 bases and J dropped 4; count of bases not matched to a gene: 7. The sample here was CD4+ T cells from peripheral blood mononuclear cells, taken after pregnancy. The chain carries TRBV19 and TRBJ1-1, with 7 positions matching TRBD1. The TCR was taken from a female donor with multiple sclerosis, enrolled in a pregnancy study. The CDR3 DNA reads as TGTGCCAGTAGTGCGACAGGGATGAGCACTGAAGCTTTCTTT. Translating gives CASSATGMSTEAFF.